These T cell receptor beta chains were read from a single sample in a study of a mutant IDH1 vaccine in newly diagnosed glioma. Clones were read by immunoSEQ multiplex PCR, and TCRdb kept only the in-frame ones, dropping some. The sample consists of roughly 60,000 clones, roughly 80% of them appearing once. What these receptors recognize is not known. Sequencing used PBMCs, obtained from a glioma patient whose treatment included an IDH1 peptide vaccine. These receptors came from a man between 25 and 39 years old with glioma. The CDR3 runs from the conserved cysteine through the conserved F or W. The order of the fields is V gene, J gene, CDR3 protein.

TRBV6-1	TRBJ2-1	CASSEGVTSLPRGEQFF
TRBV5-1	TRBJ1-2	CASSPGASNYGYTF
TRBV6-1	TRBJ1-2	CASSENPPYGYTF
TRBV13	TRBJ2-1	CASSPPAPGYEQFF
TRBV6-5	TRBJ2-5	CASSPRGRTQYF
TRBV10-3	TRBJ2-2	CAISESRAQGPGTGELFF
TRBV19	TRBJ2-1	CASSIEAGGYNEQFF
TRBV29-1	TRBJ2-2	CSVTRTAKNTGELFF
TRBV5-1	TRBJ2-1	CASSLGTYNEQFF
TRBV30	TRBJ2-5	CAWSPWGTLQETQYF
TRBV11-2	TRBJ2-1	CASSGGIHNEQFF
TRBV5-1	TRBJ1-1	CVSSLVGQGNTEAFF
TRBV28	TRBJ2-3	CASGEQGVTDTQYF